A single sample gave rise to the 23 T cell receptor beta chains below, sequenced in a study of T cell repertoires in cytomegalovirus infection. Antigens of these TCRs are unknown. TCRdb independently ran MiXCR on the reads; one entry per CDR3 protein. The sample records some 940,000 distinct CDR3 sequences, under 40% being singletons. Specimen: cultured CD8+ T cells from PBMCs, collected from culture after CMV antigen stimulation. The receptors come from a human donor in good health (CMV status not recorded). Some clones in this sample may be carry-over from other donors' samples.

Only one count was recorded for this clonotype. The rearrangement uses TRBV29-1 and TRBJ2-1, with 11 bases aligning to TRBD2. The V segment lost 4 bases and the J segment 10 bases; nucleotides outside the gene matches: 15. The CDR3 loop spans 16 amino acids. The germline gives CDR1 SQVTM, CDR2 ANQGSEA. The CDR3 loop is CSVASTSGEWRNEQFF. CDR3 bases: TGCAGCGTTGCCTCGACTAGCGGGGAATGGCGGAACGAGCAGTTCTTC.

This clonotype was found a few times. The chain couples TRBV6-1 to TRBJ2-7; D not certain. Per germline, CDR1 MNHNS and CDR2 SASEGT. This CDR3 has 15 residues. The V and J ends lost 1 base and 0 bases respectively, with 10 bases between them. CDR3 sequence (DNA): TGTGCCAGCAGTGAAGTTCCAGGTCCCTCCTACGAGCAGTACTTC. It is translated as CASSEVPGPSYEQYF.

This clonotype has more than one count but fewer than ten. The J gene is TRBJ2-7, the V gene TRBV20-1, with 8 bases lining up with TRBD1. The CDR3 has 13 amino acids. J lost 5 bases, V lost 5 bases, and 8 bases had no gene match. CDR1 DFQATT and CDR2 SNEGSKA come from the germline V gene (reference sequence). CDR3 amino acids: CSASPGGWDEQYF. The CDR3 DNA is TGCAGTGCTTCCCCAGGGGGCTGGGACGAGCAGTACTTC.

The V and J genes are TRBV5-1 and TRBJ1-2; D is unclear. Germline lookup yields CDR1 SGHRS and CDR2 YFSETQ. The CDR3 runs to 13 residues. V was shortened by 0 bases and J by 6 bases, with 9 bases between the two germline ends. The CDR3 DNA sequence: TGCGCCAGCAGCTTGGGGAGCTCGGATGGCTACACCTTC. It codes for CASSLGSSDGYTF.

This clonotype was picked up a small number of times. This rearrangement joins TRBV19 to TRBJ2-1, with D perhaps TRBD1 (6 bases). Trimming took off 1 base at V and 3 bases at J, with 10 bases between the two ends. Germline V gene lookup returns CDR1 LNHDA and CDR2 SQIVND (reference sequence). This CDR3 spans 15 amino acids. In nucleotides, the CDR3 is TGTGCCAGTAGTATAGTAGGACAGCGCTACAATGAGCAGTTCTTC. It codes for CASSIVGQRYNEQFF.

J is TRBJ1-4 and V is TRBV6-5; weak D call: TRBD1 (6 bases). This CDR3 spans 15 amino acids. Trimming cost V 0 bases and J 4 bases, with 9 bases left between them. CDR1 is MNHEY, CDR2 SVGAGI, per germline. For the CDR3, the DNA is TGTGCCAGCAGTTACTCTGACAGGATTAATGAAAAACTGTTTTTT. This codes for CASSYSDRINEKLFF.

The chain joins TRBV19 to TRBJ1-2, with no clear D. Trimming removed 4 bases from V and 4 bases from J, with 13 bases in between. In germline, CDR1 is LNHDA, CDR2 SQIVND (reference sequence). The CDR3 runs 14 residues. CDR3: CASSKDGYGYGYTF. Written as DNA, the CDR3 is TGTGCCAGTAGTAAGGACGGCTACGGCTATGGCTACACCTTC.

V is TRBV7-4 and J is TRBJ2-7, with D maybe TRBD2 (6 bases). Germline CDR1 and CDR2: SGHVT and SQSDAQ. V shed 8 bases and J shed 1 base, with 21 bases lying between them. This CDR3 is built from 16 residues. The CDR3 region has the DNA TGTGCCAGCTCCGGAAGCCGGGACTCCTTTTCCTACGAGCAGTACTTC. It translates to CASSGSRDSFSYEQYF.

The sample holds a few counts of this clonotype. The V gene is TRBV7-6, the J gene TRBJ2-2; TRBD1 aligns across 9 bases. This CDR3 is 14 amino acids long. With V trimmed by 8 bases and J by 4 bases, 5 bases remained unmatched. In germline, CDR1 is SGHVS, CDR2 FNYEAQ. The CDR3 spells CASATGGSTGELFF. CDR3 DNA: TGTGCCAGCGCGACAGGGGGATCCACCGGGGAGCTGTTTTTT.

This clonotype is a singleton in its sample. The V and J genes are TRBV5-6 and TRBJ2-7, with 8 bases identical to TRBD2. The CDR3 is 14 amino acids. V was clipped by 3 bases and J by 12 bases; unmatched bases: 14. Germline CDR1 and CDR2: SGHDT and YYEEEE. CDR3 protein: CASSYGTSSGRGYF. In DNA form, the CDR3 reads TGTGCCAGCAGCTATGGGACATCCAGCGGGAGAGGGTACTTC.

J is TRBJ1-1 and V is TRBV12-3 or TRBV12-4, with 10 bases lining up with TRBD1. The CDR3 sequence is 14 residues long. The ends lost 3 bases at V and 4 bases at J; junction bases unmatched: 2. The CDR3 DNA is TGTGCCAGCAGTTTGCGGACAGGGGGCACTGAAGCTTTCTTT. Amino acids: CASSLRTGGTEAFF.

Worth noting for this clonotype: This may come from a read error, since a much larger clone is one base off. The rearrangement links TRBV7-2 to TRBJ2-1; 8 bases fit TRBD2. There are 11 residues in the CDR3. Germline values: CDR1 SGHTA, CDR2 FQGNSA. The CDR3 loop is CASREGNKQFF. In DNA form, the CDR3 reads TGTGCCAGCCGGGAGGGCAATAAGCAGTTCTTC.

This clonotype was seen a handful of times. The chain links TRBV5-1 to TRBJ1-1; D possibly corresponds to TRBD1 (5 bases). This CDR3 region has 19 residues. Trimming pared 4 bases from V and 0 bases from J, leaving 25 bases between. The germline CDR1 and CDR2 sequences are SGHRS and YFSETQ. CDR3: CASSPELEGRGGLNTEAFF. The DNA of the CDR3 is TGCGCCAGCAGCCCCGAATTGGAGGGGCGCGGGGGGTTGAACACTGAAGCTTTCTTT.

This clonotype was found a few times. This sequence joins TRBV7-9 and TRBJ2-3, with 9 bases identical to TRBD1. The CDR3 has 16 amino acids. V trimming: 5 bases; J trimming: 4 bases; junction bases outside the gene matches: 10. Germline V gene data show CDR1 as SEHNR and CDR2 as FQNEAQ (reference sequence). Here the CDR3 DNA reads TGTGCCAGCAGCGTCCCCGGACAGGGGATTTCAGATACGCAGTATTTT. It specifies CASSVPGQGISDTQYF.

The V and J genes are TRBV6-2 or TRBV6-3 and TRBJ2-1; TRBD2 might be the D (6 bases). This CDR3 comprises 15 residues. The V gene's germline CDR1 is MNHEY and CDR2 SVGEGT. V dropped 0 bases and J dropped 4 bases, with 10 bases sitting between them. CDR3 sequence (DNA): TGTGCCAGCAGTTACTCCCTGCTAGCGTACAATGAGCAGTTCTTC. Its translation: CASSYSLLAYNEQFF.

V gene TRBV10-3 combines with J gene TRBJ1-2; 7 bases fit TRBD1. Germline values: CDR1 ENHRY, CDR2 SYGVKD. V lost 2 bases and J lost 1; bases outside the gene matches: 7. The CDR3 extends over 16 amino acids. The CDR3 is CAISEDGTEGNYGYTF. CDR3 nucleotide sequence: TGTGCCATCAGTGAGGATGGGACAGAAGGTAACTATGGCTACACCTTC.

The rearrangement joins TRBV29-1 to TRBJ2-5; D uncertain. The CDR3 totals 13 residues. Germline CDR1 reads SQVTM; CDR2 reads ANQGSEA. V was pared by 1 base and J by 5 bases, with 11 bases between. CDR3 residues: CSVEGDPRETQYF. CDR3 coding DNA: TGCAGCGTTGAAGGCGACCCGAGGGAGACCCAGTACTTC. The full variable domain, rest sourced from reference TRBV29-1 and TRBJ2-5, is SAVISQKPSRDICQRGTSLTIQCQVDSQVTMMFWYRQQPGQSLTLIATANQGSEATYESGFVIDKFPISRPNLTFSTLTVSNMSPEDSSIYLCSVEGDPRETQYFGPGTRLLVL.

V is TRBV19 and J is TRBJ1-4; D is ambiguous. The V gene's germline CDR1 is LNHDA and CDR2 SQIVND (reference sequence). The germline V and J ends were trimmed by 7 bases and 3 bases, with 9 bases remaining between them. The CDR3 spans 13 residues. This CDR3 reads CASINRPNEKLFF. In nucleotides, the CDR3 is TGTGCCAGTATCAACAGACCTAATGAAAAACTGTTTTTT.

This clonotype was counted many times. This rearrangement joins TRBV12-3 or TRBV12-4 to TRBJ1-4; D gene unclear. The CDR3 loop spans 14 amino acids. V dropped 1 base and J dropped 8 bases, with 11 bases sitting between them. Written as DNA, the CDR3 is TGTGCCAGCAGTTTAGGGGGTGTGTTGGAAAAACTGTTTTTT. Its translation is CASSLGGVLEKLFF.

This clonotype has just one count. This may come from a read error, since a much larger clone is one base off. The chain couples TRBV6-6 to TRBJ2-1; TRBD2 aligns across 11 bases. CDR1 is MNHNY and CDR2 is SVGAGI in the germline V gene (reference sequence). This CDR3 has 15 amino acids. The junction had 1 base not matched to a gene; V was cut back by 0 bases and J by 6 bases. CDR3 DNA: TGTGCCAGCAGTTACTCGCTAGCGGGGGGCAATGAGCAGTTCTTC. It encodes CASSYSLAGGNEQFF.

This clonotype was seen a few times. The gene calls are TRBV19 and TRBJ1-2; D is unresolved. This CDR3 contains 14 residues. The V end lost 6 bases, the J end lost 3 bases, and 14 bases lay between the germline ends. Germline CDR1 LNHDA, CDR2 SQIVND (reference sequence). The CDR3 DNA reads TGTGCCAGTAGCACAGAGGGTGATTACTATGGCTACACCTTC. Translation gives CASSTEGDYYGYTF.

V gene TRBV10-3 combines with J gene TRBJ1-5, with D unclear. The germline gives CDR1 ENHRY, CDR2 SYGVKD. The CDR3 consists of 13 residues. Trimming pared 3 bases from V and 5 bases from J, leaving 8 bases between. CDR3: CAISDSYDQPQHF. DNA of the CDR3: TGTGCCATCAGTGACAGTTATGATCAGCCCCAGCATTTT.

The chain carries TRBV6-5 and TRBJ1-2; D uncertain. V lost 5 bases to trimming and J lost 7 bases, with 17 bases between them. The germline V gene encodes CDR1 MNHEY and CDR2 SVGAGI. The CDR3 is made up of 14 amino acids. The CDR3 bases are TGTGCCAGCAGTAGGGAGAATCTGGGAGGTGGCTACACCTTC. Translating it yields CASSRENLGGGYTF.